This T cell receptor beta chain was sequenced in a study of cytomegalovirus exposure and HLA in healthy donors. The PCR used 60 Vbeta and 13 Jbeta primers. Libraries were prepared by immunoSEQ multiplex PCR; TCRdb keeps only in-frame clonotypes and omits some of them. The listing records more than 130,000 clones. V dropped 0 bases and J dropped 8 bases, with 13 bases sitting between them. This CDR3 has 15 amino acids. The germline gives CDR1 ENHRY, CDR2 SYGVKD. The chain is built from TRBV10-3 and TRBJ1-4; D unresolved. The TCR was taken from a man between 40 and 49 years old in good health and CMV-seronegative. Sequencing used PBMCs. The CDR3 sequence: CAISESTPTNEKLFF. The CDR3, as DNA: TGTGCCATCAGTGAGTCGACTCCTACGAACGAAAAACTGTTTTTT.